These 5 T cell receptor beta chains came from one sample sequenced in a study of blood T cell repertoires in COVID-19 (dated by TCRdb to about 2020). Library method: the immunoSEQ multiplex PCR assay. What TCRdb holds here is the immuneACCESS table cut down to in-frame rearrangements. Part of the clones is not present; checked against another copy, under half of the missing clones reflect an unresolved V gene, and the others are unexplained. In this sample the table shows 180,000 or so clones, around 81% of which occur a single time. The leading ten clones occupy 2.6% of the sample. Sequenced input: peripheral blood. The receptor set was obtained from a human donor with acute or convalescent COVID-19. The donor label of this sample is uncertain.

This clone showed up just once. This rearrangement joins TRBV18 to TRBJ1-3; D possibly corresponds to TRBD1 (5 bases). V shed 6 bases and J shed 8 bases, with 8 bases lying between them. CDR1 KGHSH and CDR2 LQKENI come from the germline V gene. This CDR3 has 11 residues. CDR3 region: CASSAQDTIYF. The CDR3 nucleotides read TGTGCCAGCTCGGCACAGGACACCATATATTTT.

The chain recombines TRBV6-6 with TRBJ1-4, with 8 bases fitting TRBD1. Germline V gene data show CDR1 as MNHNY and CDR2 as SVGAGI (reference sequence). The CDR3 has 15 residues. The trim removed 6 bases at V and 0 bases at J, leaving 3 bases unmatched. As DNA, the CDR3 is TGTGCCAGCAGGGACAGGGCTGCAACTAATGAAAAACTGTTTTTT. It specifies CASRDRAATNEKLFF.

This chain connects TRBV11-2 to TRBJ2-7; 8 bases are a match to TRBD2. The CDR3 is 16 amino acids. The V gene end was trimmed by 5 bases and the J gene end by 5 bases; junction bases not matched to a gene: 14. CDR1 and CDR2 (germline): SGHAT, FQNNGV. This chain's CDR3 is CASSKRTGTSLHEQYF. The CDR3 DNA sequence: TGTGCCAGCAGCAAACGGACCGGGACTAGTCTCCACGAGCAGTACTTC.

To note about this clone: The same CDR3 can be traced to other DNA sequences in this sample. The chain has TRBV7-9 and TRBJ1-1; TRBD1 aligns across 8 bases. V gave up 5 bases and J gave up 5 bases; unmatched junction bases: 10. CDR3 length: 15 residues. CDR1 is SEHNR and CDR2 is FQNEAQ in the germline V gene (reference sequence). CDR3 sequence (DNA): TGTGCCAGCAGCACCCGGGGACAGGCGGGGACTGAAGCTTTCTTT. It is translated as CASSTRGQAGTEAFF.

This CDR3 is CAWSSGQARGGSNQPQHF. The CDR3 nucleotides are TGTGCCTGGAGCTCAGGACAAGCTCGGGGGGGGAGCAATCAGCCCCAGCATTTT. This chain uses TRBV30 with TRBJ1-5, with D maybe TRBD1 (5 bases). The V end was cut by 3 bases, the J end by 1 base, with 22 bases between. CDR3 length equals 18 residues. The germline V gene encodes CDR1 GTSNPN and CDR2 SVGIG (reference sequence). Full variable domain (outside the CDR3, taken from reference TRBV30 and TRBJ1-5): SQTIHQWPATLVQPVGSPLSLECTVEGTSNPNLYWYRQAAGRGLQLLFYSVGIGQISSEVPQNLSASRPQDRQFILSSKKLLLSDSGFYLCAWSSGQARGGSNQPQHFGDGTRLSIL.